The rows below give T cell receptor beta chains drawn from one sample of a study of T cell repertoires in cytomegalovirus infection. Via MiXCR, TCRdb re-called the reads, giving one row per CDR3 protein. The table has more than 85,000 distinct CDR3 sequences, more than 20% seen once. The source material was CD8+ T cells from PBMCs. These receptors all stem from a human donor in good health (CMV status not recorded). Some clones in this sample may be carry-over from other donors' samples. CDR3s include the opening cysteine and the closing phenylalanine or tryptophan. The D gene is left open where the match is weak. A clone size is listed for some rows: how often the clone was seen (once, few, many), or a class if it is expanded.

V gene	clone size	J gene	D gene	CDR3 protein	CDR3 DNA
TRBV28	once	TRBJ2-7	.	CASSLEGSPSSYEQYF	TGTGCCAGCAGTTTAGAGGGATCCCCCAGCTCCTACGAGCAGTACTTC
TRBV28	many	TRBJ1-3	.	CASSPHDSGNTIYF	TGTGCCAGCAGTCCCCACGACTCTGGAAACACCATATATTTT
TRBV15	.	TRBJ1-2	TRBD1	CATSLRDRGTPRDGYTF	TGTGCCACCAGCCTGAGAGACAGGGGGACACCTAGGGATGGCTACACCTTC
TRBV11-2	.	TRBJ2-3	TRBD2	CASSPGLAGGDTQYF	TGTGCCAGCAGCCCCGGACTAGCGGGGGGCGACACGCAGTATTTT
TRBV20-1	few	TRBJ2-1	TRBD1	CSAEDRGGYNEQFF	TGCAGTGCTGAAGACAGGGGCGGGTACAATGAGCAGTTCTTC
TRBV20-1	.	TRBJ1-4	.	CSARDWRGPNEKLFF	TGCAGTGCTAGAGATTGGCGGGGGCCTAATGAAAAACTGTTTTTT
TRBV20-1	.	TRBJ2-1	TRBD2	CSATGGRPNEQFF	TGCAGTGCTACGGGGGGGAGGCCGAATGAGCAGTTCTTC
TRBV7-9	many	TRBJ2-1	TRBD1	CASRHNRDRDNEQFF	TGTGCCAGCAGACACAACCGGGACAGGGACAATGAGCAGTTCTTC
TRBV20-1	.	TRBJ2-1	.	CSARARVEQFF	TGCAGTGCTAGAGCTAGGGTTGAGCAGTTCTTC
TRBV20-1	.	TRBJ2-7	TRBD2	CSANVPPLAGVSYEQYF	TGCAGTGCTAATGTTCCCCCCCTAGCGGGGGTTTCCTACGAGCAGTACTTC
TRBV9	few	TRBJ2-3	.	CASSVSGDTQYF	TGTGCCAGCAGCGTTTCCGGCGATACGCAGTATTTT
TRBV12-3/TRBV12-4	.	TRBJ2-1	.	CASALPGTQADNEQFF	TGTGCCAGCGCCTTGCCCGGGACTCAGGCCGACAATGAGCAGTTCTTC
TRBV7-9	few	TRBJ2-7	TRBD2	CASSSMRGVSYEQYF	TGTGCCAGCAGCTCGATGCGGGGGGTTTCCTACGAGCAGTACTTC
TRBV5-1	.	TRBJ2-7	TRBD1	CASSLTPGQGSEQYF	TGCGCCAGCAGCTTAACGCCGGGACAGGGCTCCGAGCAGTACTTC
TRBV10-1	.	TRBJ1-1	.	CASSESGVLNTEAFF	TGCGCCAGCAGTGAGTCGGGGGTCCTCAACACTGAAGCTTTCTTT
TRBV29-1	.	TRBJ1-1	.	CSVEGDKGEAFF	TGCAGCGTTGAAGGGGACAAGGGTGAAGCTTTCTTT
TRBV7-2	many	TRBJ2-3	.	CASSLSGITQYF	TGTGCCAGCAGCTTATCCGGGATAACGCAGTATTTT
TRBV12-3/TRBV12-4	.	TRBJ2-1	TRBD2	CASSNTSAGLNEQFF	TGTGCCAGCAGTAATACTAGCGCGGGTTTGAATGAGCAGTTCTTC
TRBV7-3	few	TRBJ2-7	.	CASSSTVYEQYF	TGTGCCAGCAGCTCGACAGTCTACGAGCAGTACTTC
TRBV11-2	.	TRBJ1-2	.	CASSLERSYGYTF	TGTGCCAGCAGCTTAGAACGGTCCTATGGCTACACCTTC
TRBV5-1	.	TRBJ2-1	.	CASRDENSYNEQFF	TGCGCCAGCAGAGATGAGAACTCCTACAATGAGCAGTTCTTC
TRBV7-6	many	TRBJ1-2	.	CASSLESGRVYGYTF	TGTGCCAGCAGCTTAGAATCAGGGAGAGTCTATGGCTACACCTTC
TRBV7-2	many	TRBJ1-1	.	CASSLHGSNTEAFF	TGTGCCAGCAGCTTACACGGGAGCAACACTGAAGCTTTCTTT
TRBV24-1	.	TRBJ2-1	TRBD2	CATSDLPGTSGNYNEQFF	TGTGCCACCAGTGATTTACCCGGGACTAGCGGGAATTACAATGAGCAGTTCTTC
TRBV7-9	.	TRBJ2-5	.	CASSFDGTGEETQYF	TGTGCCAGCAGCTTCGACGGGACGGGGGAAGAGACCCAGTACTTC
TRBV7-9	.	TRBJ2-6	.	CASSRDSSSGANVLTF	TGTGCCAGCAGCAGGGACTCCTCCTCTGGGGCCAACGTCCTGACTTTC
TRBV28	.	TRBJ2-5	TRBD1	CASNPRDREKTQYF	TGTGCCAGCAACCCCCGGGACAGGGAAAAGACCCAGTACTTC
TRBV14	few	TRBJ2-7	.	CASSHGDRPFSYEQYF	TGTGCCAGCAGCCACGGCGACAGACCGTTCTCCTACGAGCAGTACTTC
TRBV7-2	medium-sized	TRBJ2-7	.	CASSLDSSYEQYF	TGTGCCAGCAGCTTGGACAGCTCCTACGAGCAGTACTTC
TRBV12-3/TRBV12-4	few	TRBJ2-5	.	CASSLAGGQYF	TGTGCCAGCAGTTTAGCGGGAGGCCAGTACTTC
TRBV6-2/TRBV6-3	.	TRBJ1-1	TRBD1	CASSFLDRGMDTEAFF	TGTGCCAGCAGTTTCTTGGACAGGGGGATGGACACTGAAGCTTTCTTT
TRBV14	.	TRBJ2-3	.	CANSQGPGLRGTDTQYF	TGTGCCAACAGCCAAGGTCCCGGCCTCCGTGGCACAGATACGCAGTATTTT
TRBV28	many	TRBJ2-7	TRBD1	CASTPPFGTGSYEQYF	TGTGCCAGCACCCCACCGTTCGGGACAGGATCCTACGAGCAGTACTTC
TRBV7-9	few	TRBJ2-5	.	CASSPPGVMDETQYF	TGTGCCAGCAGCCCCCCGGGAGTTATGGATGAGACCCAGTACTTC
TRBV20-1	many	TRBJ2-5	TRBD2	CSARDGREEWETQYF	TGCAGTGCTAGAGATGGGAGGGAGGAATGGGAGACCCAGTACTTC
TRBV6-2/TRBV6-3	.	TRBJ2-7	.	CASSFPSGTTYEQYF	TGTGCCAGCAGTTTTCCCTCCGGGACCACCTACGAGCAGTACTTC
TRBV6-2/TRBV6-3	many	TRBJ1-1	TRBD1	CASSPTLGDSGEAFF	TGTGCCAGCAGTCCCACTCTCGGGGACAGCGGTGAAGCTTTCTTT
TRBV19	.	TRBJ1-2	.	CASSISGTVDNYGYTF	TGTGCCAGTAGTATCTCGGGGACGGTGGATAACTATGGCTACACCTTC
TRBV7-2	.	TRBJ1-4	.	CASSLGVGSIGEKPFF	TGTGCCAGCAGCTTAGGGGTTGGGAGCATTGGGGAAAAACCGTTTTTT
TRBV30	.	TRBJ1-1	.	CAWSVPGEAFF	TGTGCCTGGAGTGTACCGGGAGAAGCTTTCTTT
TRBV6-6	.	TRBJ2-3	TRBD2	CASSYPTSGGVDTQYF	TGTGCCAGCAGTTACCCGACTAGCGGGGGGGTAGATACGCAGTATTTT
TRBV7-3	.	TRBJ2-3	TRBD2	CASSLRGGGGPTDTQYF	TGTGCCAGCAGCTTAAGGGGCGGGGGGGGTCCCACAGATACGCAGTATTTT
TRBV18	.	TRBJ2-1	.	CASSKSGTEQFF	TGTGCCAGCTCTAAATCAGGGACTGAGCAGTTCTTC
TRBV7-3	few	TRBJ1-1	.	CASSDGLGTEAFF	TGTGCCAGCAGCGACGGCCTCGGCACTGAAGCTTTCTTT
TRBV12-3/TRBV12-4	few	TRBJ1-5	TRBD1	CASSLGQGWQPQHF	TGTGCCAGCAGTTTGGGACAGGGTTGGCAGCCCCAGCATTTT
TRBV10-2	.	TRBJ2-7	TRBD1	CASSEDRVYEQYF	TGCGCCAGCAGTGAGGACAGGGTTTACGAGCAGTACTTC
TRBV7-8	few	TRBJ2-2	TRBD1	CASSSFPGTGSDTGELFF	TGTGCCAGCAGCTCGTTTCCCGGGACAGGGAGCGACACCGGGGAGCTGTTTTTT
TRBV7-8	many	TRBJ2-1	.	CASSPGVSSYNEQFF	TGTGCCAGCAGCCCAGGGGTCAGCTCCTACAATGAGCAGTTCTTC
TRBV5-1	many	TRBJ1-1	TRBD1	CASSSPGQGAQTEAFF	TGCGCCAGCAGCTCGCCGGGACAGGGGGCTCAGACTGAAGCTTTCTTT
TRBV28	many	TRBJ2-7	TRBD1	CASSFRGQGRYEQYF	TGTGCCAGCAGTTTTAGGGGACAGGGGCGCTACGAGCAGTACTTC
TRBV7-9	many	TRBJ1-5	.	CASSPDSSNQPQHF	TGTGCCAGCAGCCCGGACAGTAGCAATCAGCCCCAGCATTTT
TRBV7-3	many	TRBJ2-1	TRBD2	CASAPGTSGTYNEQFF	TGTGCCAGCGCCCCCGGGACTAGCGGGACCTACAATGAGCAGTTCTTC
TRBV7-9	.	TRBJ2-3	.	CASSLPRTDTQYF	TGTGCCAGCAGCCTTCCTAGGACAGATACGCAGTATTTT
TRBV11-1	many	TRBJ1-6	TRBD1	CASSHRGNNSPLHF	TGTGCCAGCAGCCACAGGGGGAACAATTCACCCCTCCACTTT